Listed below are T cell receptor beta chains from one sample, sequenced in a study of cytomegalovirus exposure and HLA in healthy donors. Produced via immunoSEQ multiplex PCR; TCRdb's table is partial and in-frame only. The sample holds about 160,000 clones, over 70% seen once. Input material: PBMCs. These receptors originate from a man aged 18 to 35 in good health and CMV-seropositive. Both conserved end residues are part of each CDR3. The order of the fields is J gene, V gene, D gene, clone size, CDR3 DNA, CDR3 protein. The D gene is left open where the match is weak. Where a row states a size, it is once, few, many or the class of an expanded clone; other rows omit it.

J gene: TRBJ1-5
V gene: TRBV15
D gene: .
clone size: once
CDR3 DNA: TGTGCCACCAGCAGAGATAACTCGATGCAGCCCCAGCATTTT
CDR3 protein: CATSRDNSMQPQHF

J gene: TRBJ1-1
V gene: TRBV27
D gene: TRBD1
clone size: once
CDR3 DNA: TGTGCCAGCGGACAGGGGGCGGACACTGAAGCTTTCTTT
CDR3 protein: CASGQGADTEAFF

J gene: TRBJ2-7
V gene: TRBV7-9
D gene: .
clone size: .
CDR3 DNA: TGTGCCAGCAGCTTTTCAGGAACCTACGAGCAGTACTTC
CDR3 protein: CASSFSGTYEQYF

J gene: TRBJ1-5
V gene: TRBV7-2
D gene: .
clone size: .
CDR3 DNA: TGTGCCAGCAGCTTAGTAGGGGGGGAGCTGGGTCAGCCCCAGCATTTT
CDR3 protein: CASSLVGGELGQPQHF

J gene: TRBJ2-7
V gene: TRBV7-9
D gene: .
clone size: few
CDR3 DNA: TGTGCCAGCAGCTTAGCAGGGGCCTACGAGCAGTACTTC
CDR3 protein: CASSLAGAYEQYF

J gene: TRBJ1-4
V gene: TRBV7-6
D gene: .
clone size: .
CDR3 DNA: TGTGCCAGCAGCTCGCGACCGGGAAGAATGTCCAATGAAAAACTGTTTTTT
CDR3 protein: CASSSRPGRMSNEKLFF

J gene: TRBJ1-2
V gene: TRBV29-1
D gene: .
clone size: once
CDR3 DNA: TGCAGCGTTGAAGGCCCCCGCGTGCAGGCATATGGCTACACCTTC
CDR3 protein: CSVEGPRVQAYGYTF

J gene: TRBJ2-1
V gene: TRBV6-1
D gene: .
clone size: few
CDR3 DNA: TGTGAGACAAGGGGCGGCCCAGGGGTTTACAATGAGCAGTTCTTC
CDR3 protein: CETRGGPGVYNEQFF

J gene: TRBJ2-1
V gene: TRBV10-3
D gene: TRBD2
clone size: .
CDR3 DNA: TGTGCCATCAGTGCGGGGGGCTCCTACAATGAGCAGTTCTTC
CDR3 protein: CAISAGGSYNEQFF

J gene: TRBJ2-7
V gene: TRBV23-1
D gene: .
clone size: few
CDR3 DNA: TGCGCCAGCGGCCCTACCGAGCGGGTCTCCTACGAGCAGTACTTC
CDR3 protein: CASGPTERVSYEQYF

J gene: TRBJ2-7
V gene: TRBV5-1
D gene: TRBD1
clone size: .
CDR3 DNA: TGCGCCAGCAGCTTGGAGACAGGGGGGACTGTGGGGTACGAGCAGTACTTC
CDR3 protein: CASSLETGGTVGYEQYF

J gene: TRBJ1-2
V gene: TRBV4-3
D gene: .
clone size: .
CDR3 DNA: TGCGCCAGCAGCCAAGATTTGGAGGGTTTCACCTATGGCTACACCTTC
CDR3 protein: CASSQDLEGFTYGYTF

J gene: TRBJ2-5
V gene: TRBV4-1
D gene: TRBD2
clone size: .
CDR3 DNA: TGCGCCAGCAGCCAAGATGCGGGACTAGCGGGGGGGAAAGAGACCCAGTACTTC
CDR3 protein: CASSQDAGLAGGKETQYF

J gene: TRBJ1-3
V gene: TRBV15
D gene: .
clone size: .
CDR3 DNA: TGTGCCACCAGCAGGACTCGGAATCGGGGAATAGCTGGAAACACCATATATTTT
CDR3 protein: CATSRTRNRGIAGNTIYF

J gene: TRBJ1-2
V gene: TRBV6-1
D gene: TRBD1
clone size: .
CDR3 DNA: TGTGCCAGCAGTGAATCGGACAGGGAAAACTATGGCTACACCTTC
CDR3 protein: CASSESDRENYGYTF

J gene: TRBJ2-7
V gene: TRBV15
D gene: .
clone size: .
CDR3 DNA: TGTGCCACCAGCAGAGAAATCGCAGGCCCGTCCCACGAGCAGTACTTC
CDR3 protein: CATSREIAGPSHEQYF

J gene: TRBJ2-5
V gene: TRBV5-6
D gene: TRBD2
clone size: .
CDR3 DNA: TGTGCCAGCAGCTTTAGTGGTGGGAGGGCCAGAGAGACCCAGTACTTC
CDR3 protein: CASSFSGGRARETQYF

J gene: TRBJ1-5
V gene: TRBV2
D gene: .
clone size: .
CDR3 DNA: TGTGCCAGCACCGACGCACCCAACGTTTCGGGTAATCAGCCCCAGCATTTT
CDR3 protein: CASTDAPNVSGNQPQHF

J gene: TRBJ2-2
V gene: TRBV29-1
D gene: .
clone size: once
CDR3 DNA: TGCAGCGTTCCAGCGGGCACCGGGGAGCTGTTTTTT
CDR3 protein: CSVPAGTGELFF

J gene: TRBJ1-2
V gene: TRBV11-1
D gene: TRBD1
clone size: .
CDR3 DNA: TGTGCCAGCAGCTTAGGGCCGGGACAGCTGAACTATGGCTACACCTTC
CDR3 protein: CASSLGPGQLNYGYTF

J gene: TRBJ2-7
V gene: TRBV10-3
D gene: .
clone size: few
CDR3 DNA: TGTGCCATCAGTGAGACTGATTACGAGCAGTACTTC
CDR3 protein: CAISETDYEQYF

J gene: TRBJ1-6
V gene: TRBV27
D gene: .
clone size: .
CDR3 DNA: TGTGCCAGCAGTCTCGGGGGGGCCTTAAGAAATTCACCCCTCCACTTT
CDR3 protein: CASSLGGALRNSPLHF

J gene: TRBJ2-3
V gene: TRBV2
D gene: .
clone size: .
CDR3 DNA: TGTGCCAGCAGAGGGGGGGGGCCGACAGATACGCAGTATTTT
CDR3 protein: CASRGGGPTDTQYF

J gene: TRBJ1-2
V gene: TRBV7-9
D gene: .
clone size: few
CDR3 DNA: TGTGCCAGCAGCTCACTAGACAGGCGAGACACCTTC
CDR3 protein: CASSSLDRRDTF